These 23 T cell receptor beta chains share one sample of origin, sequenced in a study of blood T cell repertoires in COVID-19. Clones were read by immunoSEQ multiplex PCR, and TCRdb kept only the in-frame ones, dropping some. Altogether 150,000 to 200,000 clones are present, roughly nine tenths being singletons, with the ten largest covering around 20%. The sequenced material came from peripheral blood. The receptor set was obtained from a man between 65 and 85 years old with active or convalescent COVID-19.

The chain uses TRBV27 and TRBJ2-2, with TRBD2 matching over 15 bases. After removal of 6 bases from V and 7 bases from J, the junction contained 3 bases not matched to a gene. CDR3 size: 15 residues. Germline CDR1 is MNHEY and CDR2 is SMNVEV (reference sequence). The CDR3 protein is CASRGLAGGVGELFF. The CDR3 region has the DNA TGTGCCAGCAGAGGACTAGCGGGAGGGGTCGGGGAGCTGTTTTTT.

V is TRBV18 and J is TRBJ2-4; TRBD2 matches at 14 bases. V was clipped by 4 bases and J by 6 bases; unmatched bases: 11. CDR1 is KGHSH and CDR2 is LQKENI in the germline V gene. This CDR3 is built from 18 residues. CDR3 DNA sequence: TGTGCCAGCTCACGCAACGCCGGGACTAGCGGGGGTGGAAACATTCAGTACTTC. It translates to CASSRNAGTSGGGNIQYF.

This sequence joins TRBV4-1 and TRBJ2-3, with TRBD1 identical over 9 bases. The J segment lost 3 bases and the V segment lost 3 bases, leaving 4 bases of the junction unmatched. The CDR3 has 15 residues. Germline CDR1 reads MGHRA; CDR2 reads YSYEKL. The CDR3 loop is CASSQGQGKTDTQYF. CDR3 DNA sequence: TGCGCCAGCAGCCAGGGACAGGGAAAGACAGATACGCAGTATTTT.

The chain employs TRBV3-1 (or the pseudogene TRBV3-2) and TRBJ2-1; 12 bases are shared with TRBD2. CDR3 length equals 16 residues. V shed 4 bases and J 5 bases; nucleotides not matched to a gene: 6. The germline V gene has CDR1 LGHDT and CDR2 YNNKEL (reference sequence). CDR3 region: CASSPRTSGADNEQFF. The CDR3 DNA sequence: TGTGCCAGCAGCCCCCGGACTAGCGGGGCCGACAATGAGCAGTTCTTC.

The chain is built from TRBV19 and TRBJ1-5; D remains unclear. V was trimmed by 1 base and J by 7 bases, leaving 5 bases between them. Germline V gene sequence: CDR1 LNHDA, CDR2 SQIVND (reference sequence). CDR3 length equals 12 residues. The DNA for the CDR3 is TGTGCCAGTAGTATAGGCGGACAGCCCCAGCATTTT. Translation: CASSIGGQPQHF.

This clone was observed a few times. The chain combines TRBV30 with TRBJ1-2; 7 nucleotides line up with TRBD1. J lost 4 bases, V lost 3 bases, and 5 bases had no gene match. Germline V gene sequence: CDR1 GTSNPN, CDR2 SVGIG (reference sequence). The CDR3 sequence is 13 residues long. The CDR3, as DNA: TGTGCCTGGAGCCGACAGGGATCCTATGGCTACACCTTC. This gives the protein CAWSRQGSYGYTF.

The CDR3 protein is CASLTGGRNTEAFF. The DNA of the CDR3 is TGTGCCAGCCTGACAGGGGGCCGGAACACTGAAGCTTTCTTT. The rearrangement uses TRBV19 and TRBJ1-1; 10 bases are a match to TRBD1. This CDR3 has 14 amino acids. Trimming removed 9 bases from V and 1 base from J; junction bases left unmatched: 5. Germline CDR1 and CDR2: LNHDA and SQIVND (reference sequence).

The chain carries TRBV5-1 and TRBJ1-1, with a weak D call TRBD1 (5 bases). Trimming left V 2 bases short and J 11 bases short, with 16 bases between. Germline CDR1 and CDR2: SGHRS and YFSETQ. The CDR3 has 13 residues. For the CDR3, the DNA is TGCGCCAGCAGCTTTGGACACGACCTTGACGCTTTCTTT. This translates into CASSFGHDLDAFF.

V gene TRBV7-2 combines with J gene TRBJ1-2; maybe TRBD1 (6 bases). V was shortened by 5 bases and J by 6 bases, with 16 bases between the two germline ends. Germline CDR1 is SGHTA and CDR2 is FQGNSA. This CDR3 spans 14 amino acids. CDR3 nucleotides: TGTGCCAGCAGCGACCGCGCAGGGGAAAATGGCTACACCTTC. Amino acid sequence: CASSDRAGENGYTF.

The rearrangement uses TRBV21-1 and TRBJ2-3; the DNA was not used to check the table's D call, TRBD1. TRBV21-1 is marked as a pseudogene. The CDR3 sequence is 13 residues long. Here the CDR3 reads CASTTVATDTQYF. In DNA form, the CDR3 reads TGTGCCAGCACCACCGTGGCCACAGATACGCAGTATTTT.

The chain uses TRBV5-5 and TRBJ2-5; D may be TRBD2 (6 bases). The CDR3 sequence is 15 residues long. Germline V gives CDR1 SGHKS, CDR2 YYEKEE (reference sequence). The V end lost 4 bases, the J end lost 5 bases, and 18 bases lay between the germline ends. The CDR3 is CASSRRGNFGETQYF. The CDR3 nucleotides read TGTGCCAGCAGCCGGAGGGGTAACTTCGGGGAGACCCAGTACTTC.

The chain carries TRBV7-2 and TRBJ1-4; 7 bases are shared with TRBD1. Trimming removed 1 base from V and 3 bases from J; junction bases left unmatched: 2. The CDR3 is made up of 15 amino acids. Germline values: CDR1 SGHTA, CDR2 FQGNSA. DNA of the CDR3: TGTGCCAGCAGCTTAGAGGGGGCGTCTAATGAAAAACTGTTTTTT. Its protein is CASSLEGASNEKLFF.

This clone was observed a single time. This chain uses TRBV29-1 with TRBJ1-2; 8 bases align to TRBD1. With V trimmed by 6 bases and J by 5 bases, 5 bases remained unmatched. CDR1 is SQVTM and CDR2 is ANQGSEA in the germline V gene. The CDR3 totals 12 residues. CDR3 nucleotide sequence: TGCAGCGTGGGCCAGGGGGCGTATGGCTACACCTTC. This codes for CSVGQGAYGYTF.

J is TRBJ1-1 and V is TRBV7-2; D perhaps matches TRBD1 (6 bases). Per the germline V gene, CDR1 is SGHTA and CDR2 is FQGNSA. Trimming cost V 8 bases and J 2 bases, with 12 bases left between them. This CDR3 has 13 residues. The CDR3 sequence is CASLQGANTEAFF. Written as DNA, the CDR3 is TGTGCCAGCTTACAGGGCGCAAACACTGAAGCTTTCTTT.

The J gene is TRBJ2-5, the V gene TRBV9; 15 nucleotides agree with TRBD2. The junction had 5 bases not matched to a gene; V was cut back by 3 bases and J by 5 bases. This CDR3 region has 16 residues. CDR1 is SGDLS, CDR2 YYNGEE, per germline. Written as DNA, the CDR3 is TGTGCCAGCAGCGCAACCGGGACTAGCGGGAGGGAGACCCAGTACTTC. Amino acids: CASSATGTSGRETQYF. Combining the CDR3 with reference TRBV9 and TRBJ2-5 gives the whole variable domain DSGVTQTPKHLITATGQRVTLRCSPRSGDLSVYWYQQSLDQGLQFLIQYYNGEERAKGNILERFSAQQFPDLHSELNLSSLELGDSALYFCASSATGTSGRETQYFGPGTRLLVL.

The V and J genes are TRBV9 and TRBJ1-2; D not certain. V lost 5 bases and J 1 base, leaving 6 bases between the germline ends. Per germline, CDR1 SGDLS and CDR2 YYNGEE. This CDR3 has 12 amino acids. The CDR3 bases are TGTGCCAGCAGTCTTGTTAACTATGGCTACACCTTC. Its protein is CASSLVNYGYTF.

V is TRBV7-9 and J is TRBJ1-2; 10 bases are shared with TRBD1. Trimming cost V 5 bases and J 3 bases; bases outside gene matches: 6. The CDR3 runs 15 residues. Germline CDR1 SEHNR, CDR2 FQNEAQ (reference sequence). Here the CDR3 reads CASSTGTGVYYGYTF. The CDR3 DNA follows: TGTGCCAGCAGCACCGGGACAGGGGTCTACTATGGCTACACCTTC.

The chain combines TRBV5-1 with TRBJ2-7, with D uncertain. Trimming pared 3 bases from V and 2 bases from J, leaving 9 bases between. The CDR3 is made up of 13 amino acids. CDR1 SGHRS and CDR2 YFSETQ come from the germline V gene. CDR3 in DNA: TGCGCCAGCAGCTCCCCCGAGCCCTACGAGCAGTACTTC. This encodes CASSSPEPYEQYF.

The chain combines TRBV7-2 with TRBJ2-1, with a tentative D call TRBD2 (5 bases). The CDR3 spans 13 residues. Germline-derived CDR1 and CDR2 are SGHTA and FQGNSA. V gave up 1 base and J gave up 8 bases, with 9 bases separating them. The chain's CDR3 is CASSLEYGDEQFF. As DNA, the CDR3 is TGTGCCAGCAGCTTAGAATACGGGGATGAGCAGTTCTTC.

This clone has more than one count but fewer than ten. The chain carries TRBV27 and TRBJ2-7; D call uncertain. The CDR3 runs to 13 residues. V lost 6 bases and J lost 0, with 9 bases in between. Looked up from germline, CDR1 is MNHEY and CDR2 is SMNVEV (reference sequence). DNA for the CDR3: TGTGCCAGCAGCCCTCTGAGCTCCTACGAGCAGTACTTC. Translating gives CASSPLSSYEQYF.

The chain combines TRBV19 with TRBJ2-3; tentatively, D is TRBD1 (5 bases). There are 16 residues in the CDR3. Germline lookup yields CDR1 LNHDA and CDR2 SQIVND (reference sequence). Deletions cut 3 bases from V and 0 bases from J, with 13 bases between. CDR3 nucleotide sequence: TGTGCCAGTAGTATTATAACAGGCCGGAGCACAGATACGCAGTATTTT. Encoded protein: CASSIITGRSTDTQYF.

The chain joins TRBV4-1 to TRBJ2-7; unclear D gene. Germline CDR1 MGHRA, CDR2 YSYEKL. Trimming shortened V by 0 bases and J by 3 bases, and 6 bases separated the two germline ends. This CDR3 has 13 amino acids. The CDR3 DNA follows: TGCGCCAGCAGCCAAGAATTCTACTACGAGCAGTACTTC. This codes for CASSQEFYYEQYF.

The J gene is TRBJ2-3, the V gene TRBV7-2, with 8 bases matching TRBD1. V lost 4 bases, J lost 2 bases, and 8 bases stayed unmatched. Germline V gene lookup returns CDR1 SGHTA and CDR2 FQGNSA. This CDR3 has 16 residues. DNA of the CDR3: TGTGCCAGCAGCTCCCAGGGGGCGCATGTCACAGATACGCAGTATTTT. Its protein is CASSSQGAHVTDTQYF. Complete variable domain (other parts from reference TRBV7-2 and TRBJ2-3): GAGVSQSPSNKVTEKGKDVELRCDPISGHTALYWYRQSLGQGLEFLIYFQGNSAPDKSGLPSDRFSAERTGGSVSTLTIQRTQQEDSAVYLCASSSQGAHVTDTQYFGPGTRLTVL.